This T cell receptor beta chain comes out of a study of T-cell reconstitution after alpha-beta-depleted transplantation in children. Unique molecular identifiers were used to barcode this TCRbeta library. TCRdb fed the PCR reads into MiXCR, producing one record per CDR3 protein. The sample yields fewer than 700,000 distinct CDR3 sequences, over 10% seen once. A few counts support this clonotype. The ends were cut back, 0 bases at V and 0 bases at J, with 13 bases in the middle. CDR1 and CDR2 (germline): SGHRS, YFSETQ. CDR3 length equals 16 residues. The sample was PBMCs, mostly from graft donor cells, taken 360 days after TCRalphabeta/CD19-depleted stem cell transplant. The V and J genes are TRBV5-1 and TRBJ2-7, with D tentatively TRBD1 or TRBD2 (6 bases each). The sequence derives from a male patient under 18 who had a stem cell transplant for acute myeloid leukemia, so the T cells may come from the graft donor. CDR3 sequence: CASSLEGGTSSYEQYF. The CDR3 DNA reads as TGCGCCAGCAGCTTGGAGGGGGGCACGAGCTCCTACGAGCAGTACTTC.